In this sample, the clone carrying this T cell receptor beta chain is medium-sized (0.01 to 0.1%). Its antigen remains unknown. The data belong to a study of prognosis after radiotherapy for stage I lung cancer. Study background: Radiotherapy used SBRT, divided into 3 to 5 fractions and reaching a biologically effective dose of at least 100 Gy. In this cohort, no one received concurrent therapy with stereotactic body radiotherapy. Study-wide findings and caveats: Patients who went on to get distant metastases had lower Shannon entropy after stereotactic body radiation therapy.

The CDR3 spans 11 residues. Unmatched junction bases numbered 7, after V lost 6 bases and J lost 11 bases. Germline-derived CDR1 and CDR2 are MNHNS and SASEGT. TCR beta CDR3 amplification from genomic DNA was performed by two-round multiplex PCR. Individual primers that were specific to each TRBV and TRBJ gene served in first-round PCR. Each CDR3 protein gets one entry after TCRdb re-called the multiplex PCR reads with MiXCR. The sample lists over 13,000 distinct CDR3 sequences, 30% occurring once. Sequences were derived from PBMCs, sampled before or after stereotactic body radiation therapy (not recorded which). The sequence was obtained from a donor at least 50 years old with non-small cell lung cancer. The chain employs TRBV6-1 and TRBJ2-7; 7 nucleotides agree with TRBD1. CDR3 amino acids: CASRTGEREYF. Written as DNA, the CDR3 is TGTGCCAGCAGAACAGGGGAAAGGGAGTACTTC.